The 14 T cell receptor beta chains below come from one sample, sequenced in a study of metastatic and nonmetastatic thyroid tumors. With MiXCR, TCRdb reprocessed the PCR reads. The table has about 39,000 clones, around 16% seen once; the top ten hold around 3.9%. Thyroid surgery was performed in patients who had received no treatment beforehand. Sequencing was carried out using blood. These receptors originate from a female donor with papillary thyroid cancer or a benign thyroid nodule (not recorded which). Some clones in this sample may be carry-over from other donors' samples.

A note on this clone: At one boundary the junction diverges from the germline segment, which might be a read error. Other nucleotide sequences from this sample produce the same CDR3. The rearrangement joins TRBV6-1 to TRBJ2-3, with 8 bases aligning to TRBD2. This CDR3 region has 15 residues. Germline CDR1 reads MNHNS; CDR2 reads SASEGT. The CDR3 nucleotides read TGTGCCAGCGCGGCGGGAGGTCCCGCCACAGATACTCAGTATTTT. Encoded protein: CASAAGGPATDTQYF.

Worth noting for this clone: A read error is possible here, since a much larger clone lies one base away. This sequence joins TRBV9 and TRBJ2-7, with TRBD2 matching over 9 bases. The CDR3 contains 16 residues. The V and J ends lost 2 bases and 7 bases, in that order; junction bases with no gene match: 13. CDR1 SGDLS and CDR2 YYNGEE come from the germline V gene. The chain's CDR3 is CASSVVLGGGAGEQYF. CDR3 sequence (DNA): TGTGCCAGCAGCGTGGTATTGGGCGGGGGGGCCGGAGAGCAGTACTTC.

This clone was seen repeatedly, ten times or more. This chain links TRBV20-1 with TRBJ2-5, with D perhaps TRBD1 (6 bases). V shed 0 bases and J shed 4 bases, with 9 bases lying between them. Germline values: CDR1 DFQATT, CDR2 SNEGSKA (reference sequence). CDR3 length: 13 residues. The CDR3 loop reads CSARDRGGETQYF. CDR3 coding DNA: TGCAGTGCTAGAGACAGGGGTGGAGAGACCCAGTACTTC.

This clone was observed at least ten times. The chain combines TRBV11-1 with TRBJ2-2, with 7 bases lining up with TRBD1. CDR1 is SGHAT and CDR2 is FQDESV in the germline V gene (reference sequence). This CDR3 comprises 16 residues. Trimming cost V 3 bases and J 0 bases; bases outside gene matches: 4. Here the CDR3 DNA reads TGTGCCAGCAGCTTCGGGGACAGATCGAACACCGGGGAGCTGTTTTTT. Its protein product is CASSFGDRSNTGELFF.

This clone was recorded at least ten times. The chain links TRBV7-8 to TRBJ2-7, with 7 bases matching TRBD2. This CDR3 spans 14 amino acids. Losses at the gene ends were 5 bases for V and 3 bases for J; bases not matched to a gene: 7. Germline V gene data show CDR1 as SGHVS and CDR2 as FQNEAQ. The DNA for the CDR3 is TGTGCCAGCAGCCCCCGGCCTAGCGGCTACGAGCAGTACTTC. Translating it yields CASSPRPSGYEQYF.

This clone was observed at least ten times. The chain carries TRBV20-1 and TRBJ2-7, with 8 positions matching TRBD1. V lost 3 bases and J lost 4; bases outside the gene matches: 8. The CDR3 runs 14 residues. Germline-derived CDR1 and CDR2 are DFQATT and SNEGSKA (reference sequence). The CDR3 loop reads CSASPRTGIYEQYF. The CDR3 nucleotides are TGCAGTGCTAGCCCCCGGACAGGGATATACGAGCAGTACTTC.

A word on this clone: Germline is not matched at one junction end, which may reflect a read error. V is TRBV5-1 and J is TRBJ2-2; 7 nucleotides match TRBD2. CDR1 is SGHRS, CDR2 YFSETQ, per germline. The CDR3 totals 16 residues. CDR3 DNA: TGCGCCAACAGCCCCATCTCGGGGGGAAACACCGGGGAGCTGTTTTTT. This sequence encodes CANSPISGGNTGELFF.

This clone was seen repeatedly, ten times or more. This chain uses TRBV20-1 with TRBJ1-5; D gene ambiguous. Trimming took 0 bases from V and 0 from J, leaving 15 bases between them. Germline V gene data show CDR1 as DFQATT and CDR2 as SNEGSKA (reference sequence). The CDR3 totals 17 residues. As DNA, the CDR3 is TGCAGTGCTAGAGATAGAAGGGCCCCTACTAGCAATCAGCCCCAGCATTTT. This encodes CSARDRRAPTSNQPQHF.

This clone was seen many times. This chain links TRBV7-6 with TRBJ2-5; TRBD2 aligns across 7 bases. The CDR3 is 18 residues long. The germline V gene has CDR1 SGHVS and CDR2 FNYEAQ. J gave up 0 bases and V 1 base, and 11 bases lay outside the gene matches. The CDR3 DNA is TGTGCCAGCAGCTTAGAATATCCTAGCGGATCTGACCAAGAGACCCAGTACTTC. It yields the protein CASSLEYPSGSDQETQYF.

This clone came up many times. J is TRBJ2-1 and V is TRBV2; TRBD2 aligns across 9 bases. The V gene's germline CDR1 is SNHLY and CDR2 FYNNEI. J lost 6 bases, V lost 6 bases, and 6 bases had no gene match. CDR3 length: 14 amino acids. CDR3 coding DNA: TGTGCCAGCAGAAAAGGGACTAGCACCAATGAGCAGTTCTTC. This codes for CASRKGTSTNEQFF.

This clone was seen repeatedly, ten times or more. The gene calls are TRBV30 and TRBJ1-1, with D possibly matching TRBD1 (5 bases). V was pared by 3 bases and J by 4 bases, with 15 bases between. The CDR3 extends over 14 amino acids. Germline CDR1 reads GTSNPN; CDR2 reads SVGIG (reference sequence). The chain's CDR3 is CAWRWGTGSTEAFF. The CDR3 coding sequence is TGTGCCTGGAGGTGGGGGACGGGAAGCACTGAAGCTTTCTTT. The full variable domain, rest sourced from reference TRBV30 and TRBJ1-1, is SQTIHQWPATLVQPVGSPLSLECTVEGTSNPNLYWYRQAAGRGLQLLFYSVGIGQISSEVPQNLSASRPQDRQFILSSKKLLLSDSGFYLCAWRWGTGSTEAFFGQGTRLTVV.

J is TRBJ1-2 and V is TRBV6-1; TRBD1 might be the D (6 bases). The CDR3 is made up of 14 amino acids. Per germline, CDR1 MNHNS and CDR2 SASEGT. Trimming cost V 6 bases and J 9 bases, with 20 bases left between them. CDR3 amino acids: CASRLGQFPTRYTF. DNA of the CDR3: TGTGCCAGCAGGCTAGGACAGTTCCCAACCCGCTACACCTTC.

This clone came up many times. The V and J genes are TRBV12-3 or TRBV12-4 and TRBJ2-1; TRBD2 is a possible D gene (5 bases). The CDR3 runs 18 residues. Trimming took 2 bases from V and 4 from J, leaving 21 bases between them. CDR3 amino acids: CASSLPGNSPLSYNEQFF. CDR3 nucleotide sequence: TGTGCCAGCAGTTTACCGGGGAACAGCCCCTTAAGTTACAATGAGCAGTTCTTC.

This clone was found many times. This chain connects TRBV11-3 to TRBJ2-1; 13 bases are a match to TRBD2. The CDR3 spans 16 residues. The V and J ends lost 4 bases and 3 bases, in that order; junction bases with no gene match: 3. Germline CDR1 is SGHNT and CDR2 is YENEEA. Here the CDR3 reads CASSSRTSGSYNEQFF. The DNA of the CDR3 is TGTGCCAGCAGCTCCCGGACTAGCGGGAGCTACAATGAGCAGTTCTTC.